This T cell receptor (beta chain) was identified during a study of shared clonotypes between healthy human individuals. General study findings and limits: Measured sharing among donors was expected to vary with sequencing depth. What limited the represented genetic and exposure-history diversity was the small number of donors.

Naive CD8 cells, CD45RO-negative and positively selected for CCR7, excluded terminally differentiated effector memory CD45RA+ cells. Regarding this clone: Its antigen is not identified.

Deep-level assay runs were performed. Clones were read by immunoSEQ multiplex PCR, and TCRdb kept only the in-frame ones, dropping some. This sample has about 590,000 clones, with roughly 96% found just once. The CDR3 is 15 residues long. J gave up 0 bases and V 6 bases, and 5 bases lay outside the gene matches. In germline, CDR1 is MNHEY, CDR2 SVGAGI. This chain links TRBV6-5 with TRBJ2-1; 7 bases match TRBD1. The sequence came from a woman in her twenties or thirties in good health. Sequencing was carried out using naive CD8+ T cells sorted from blood. For the CDR3, the DNA is TGTGCCAGCAGCAACCGGGACAGCTCCTACAATGAGCAGTTCTTC. This encodes CASSNRDSSYNEQFF.